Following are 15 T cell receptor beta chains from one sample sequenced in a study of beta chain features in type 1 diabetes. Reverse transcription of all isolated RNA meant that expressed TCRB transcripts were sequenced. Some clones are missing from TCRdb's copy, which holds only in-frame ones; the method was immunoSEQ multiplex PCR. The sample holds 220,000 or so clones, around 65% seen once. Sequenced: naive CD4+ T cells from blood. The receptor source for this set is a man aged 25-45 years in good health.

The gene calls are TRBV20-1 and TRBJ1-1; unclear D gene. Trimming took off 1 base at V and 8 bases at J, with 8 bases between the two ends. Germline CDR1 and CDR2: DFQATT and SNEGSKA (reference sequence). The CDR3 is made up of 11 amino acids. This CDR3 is CSARATREAFF. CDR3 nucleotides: TGCAGTGCTAGAGCGACGAGGGAAGCTTTCTTT.

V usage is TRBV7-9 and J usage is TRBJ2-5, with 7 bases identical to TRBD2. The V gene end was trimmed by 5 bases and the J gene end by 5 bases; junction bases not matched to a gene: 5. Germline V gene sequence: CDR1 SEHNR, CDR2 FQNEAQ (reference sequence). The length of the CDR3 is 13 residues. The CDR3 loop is CASSQAGSETQYF. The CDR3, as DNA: TGTGCCAGCAGCCAAGCGGGGTCGGAGACCCAGTACTTC.

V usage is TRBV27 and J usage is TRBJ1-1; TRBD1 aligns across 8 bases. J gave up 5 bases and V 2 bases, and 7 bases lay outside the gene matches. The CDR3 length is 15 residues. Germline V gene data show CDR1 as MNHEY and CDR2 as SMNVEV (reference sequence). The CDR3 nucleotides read TGTGCCAGCAGTTTACAGGACAGGGCGGGGACTGAAGCTTTCTTT. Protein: CASSLQDRAGTEAFF.

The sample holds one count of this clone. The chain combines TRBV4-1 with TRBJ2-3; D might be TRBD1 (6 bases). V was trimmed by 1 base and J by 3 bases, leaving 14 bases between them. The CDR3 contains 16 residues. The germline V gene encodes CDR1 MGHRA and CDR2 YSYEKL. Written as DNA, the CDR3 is TGCGCCAGCAGCCAAGTCGGACAGAGCAGAACAGATACGCAGTATTTT. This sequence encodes CASSQVGQSRTDTQYF.

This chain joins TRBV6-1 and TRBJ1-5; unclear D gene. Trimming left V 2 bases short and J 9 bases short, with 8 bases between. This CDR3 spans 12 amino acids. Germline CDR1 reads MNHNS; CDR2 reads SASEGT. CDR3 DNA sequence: TGTGCCAGCAGTGAACTCGGAGGGCCCCAGCATTTT. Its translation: CASSELGGPQHF.

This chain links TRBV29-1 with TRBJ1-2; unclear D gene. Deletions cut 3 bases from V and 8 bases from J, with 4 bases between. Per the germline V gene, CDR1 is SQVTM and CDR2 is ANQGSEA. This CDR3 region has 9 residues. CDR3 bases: TGCAGCGTTGATGAGGGCTACACCTTC. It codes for CSVDEGYTF.

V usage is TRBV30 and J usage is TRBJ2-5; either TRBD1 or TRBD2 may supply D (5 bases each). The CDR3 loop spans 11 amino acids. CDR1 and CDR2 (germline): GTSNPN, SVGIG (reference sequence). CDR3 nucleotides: TGTGCTCAGGGAGATCAAGAGACCCAGTACTTC. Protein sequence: CAQGDQETQYF.

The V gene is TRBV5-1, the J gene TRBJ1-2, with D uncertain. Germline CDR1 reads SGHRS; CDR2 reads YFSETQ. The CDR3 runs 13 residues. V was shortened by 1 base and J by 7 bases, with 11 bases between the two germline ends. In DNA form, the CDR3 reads TGCGCCAGCAGCTTGACGGCCACTCTTGGCTACACCTTC. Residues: CASSLTATLGYTF.

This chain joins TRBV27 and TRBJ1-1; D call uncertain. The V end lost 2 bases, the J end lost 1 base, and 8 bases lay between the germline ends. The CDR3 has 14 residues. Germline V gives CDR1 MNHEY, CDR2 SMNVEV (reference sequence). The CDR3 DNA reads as TGTGCCAGCAGTTTAAGGTATGAGAACACTGAAGCTTTCTTT. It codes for CASSLRYENTEAFF.

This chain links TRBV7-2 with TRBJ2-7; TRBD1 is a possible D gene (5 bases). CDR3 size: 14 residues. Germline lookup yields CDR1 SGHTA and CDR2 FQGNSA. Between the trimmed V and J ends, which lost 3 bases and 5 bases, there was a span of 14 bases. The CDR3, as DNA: TGTGCCAGCAGCTTCCCCCTGGGGCCCAACGAGCAGTACTTC. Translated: CASSFPLGPNEQYF.

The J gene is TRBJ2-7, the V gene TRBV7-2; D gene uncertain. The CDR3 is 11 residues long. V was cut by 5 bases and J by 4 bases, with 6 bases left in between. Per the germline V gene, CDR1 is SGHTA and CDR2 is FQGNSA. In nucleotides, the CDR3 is TGTGCCAGCAGCATGCTTTACGAGCAGTACTTC. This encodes CASSMLYEQYF.

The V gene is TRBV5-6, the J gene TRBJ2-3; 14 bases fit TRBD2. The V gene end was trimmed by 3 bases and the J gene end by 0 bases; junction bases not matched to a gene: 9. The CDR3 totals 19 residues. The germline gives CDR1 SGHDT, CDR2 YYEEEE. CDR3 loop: CASSSPGLAGGLSTDTQYF. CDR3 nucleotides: TGTGCCAGCAGCTCTCCCGGACTAGCGGGGGGCCTTAGCACAGATACGCAGTATTTT.

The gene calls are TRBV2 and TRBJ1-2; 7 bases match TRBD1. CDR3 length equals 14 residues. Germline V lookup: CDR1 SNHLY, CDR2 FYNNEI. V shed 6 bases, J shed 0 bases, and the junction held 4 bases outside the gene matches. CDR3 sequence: CASRGQSPNYGYTF. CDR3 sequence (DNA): TGTGCCAGCAGGGGACAGTCGCCTAACTATGGCTACACCTTC.

CDR3 amino acids: CGGGNQPQHF. CDR3 coding DNA: TGTGGGGGAGGGAATCAGCCCCAGCATTTT. The chain employs TRBV7-2 and TRBJ1-5; D is undetermined. Germline lookup yields CDR1 SGHTA and CDR2 FQGNSA. There are 10 residues in the CDR3.

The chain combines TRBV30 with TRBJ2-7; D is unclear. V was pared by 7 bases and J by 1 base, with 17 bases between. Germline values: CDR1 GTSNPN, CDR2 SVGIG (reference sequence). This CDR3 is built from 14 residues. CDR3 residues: CASRRSASSYEQYF. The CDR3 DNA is TGTGCCTCACGGCGGAGCGCTTCTTCCTACGAGCAGTACTTC.